This record looks at one T cell receptor (beta chain) sequence and its context. Antigen: not known. PCR was performed using 60 Vbeta and 13 Jbeta primers. The repertoire was sequenced with immunoSEQ multiplex PCR; TCRdb's copy has only in-frame clones and lacks some. This sample has 95,000 to 120,000 clones, with 67% found just once. This specimen comes from a study of cytomegalovirus exposure and HLA in healthy donors. Findings and caveats of the study: It was only CMV serostatus that was available as immune exposure information.

V lost 5 bases, J lost 7 bases, and 7 bases stayed unmatched. The CDR3 has 13 amino acids. CDR1 and CDR2 from the germline V gene are LNHNV and YYDKDF (reference sequence). The rearrangement uses TRBV15 and TRBJ1-1, with TRBD1 identical over 7 bases. Source material: PBMCs. The TCR originated in a man aged 18 to 35 in good health and CMV-seropositive. The CDR3 coding sequence is TGTGCCACCAGCGAGGCCAACAGGGGTGAAGCTTTCTTT. Residues: CATSEANRGEAFF.